The 32 T cell receptor beta chains in this list originate from one sample, sequenced in a study of OX40 agonist ivuxolimab in advanced cancers. Produced via immunoSEQ multiplex PCR; TCRdb's table is partial and in-frame only. The data show about 60,000 clones, 80% to 90% seen once. Sequenced here: CD4+ or CD8+ T cells sorted from blood, sampled in a trial of the OX40 agonist ivuxolimab. The source of these receptors is an adult with an advanced solid tumor such as melanoma, head and neck, liver or kidney cancer.

This rearrangement joins TRBV29-1 to TRBJ1-1; D is unresolved. CDR1 SQVTM and CDR2 ANQGSEA come from the germline V gene. The CDR3 runs 11 residues. Deletions cut 6 bases from V and 0 bases from J, with 5 bases between. CDR3 sequence (DNA): TGCAGCGTGAAAATGAACACTGAAGCTTTCTTT. It yields the protein CSVKMNTEAFF.

This chain links TRBV2 with TRBJ2-7, with 7 bases matching TRBD1. Looked up from germline, CDR1 is SNHLY and CDR2 is FYNNEI. CDR3 size: 13 residues. J was trimmed by 6 bases and V by 7 bases; bases with no gene match: 9. This CDR3 reads CASNVDRAAEQYF. The CDR3 DNA sequence: TGTGCCAGCAATGTTGACAGGGCGGCCGAGCAGTACTTC.

The rearrangement joins TRBV4-2 to TRBJ1-5; D gene ambiguous. The CDR3 runs to 14 residues. The germline V gene encodes CDR1 LGHNA and CDR2 YNFKEQ. V lost 1 base, J lost 4 bases, and 8 bases lay in between. The chain's CDR3 is CASSQVAVNQPQHF. In nucleotides, the CDR3 is TGTGCCAGCAGCCAAGTAGCAGTTAATCAGCCCCAGCATTTT.

This chain uses TRBV25-1 with TRBJ1-4, with D maybe TRBD1 (6 bases). V gave up 4 bases and J gave up 2 bases, with 14 bases separating them. Looked up from germline, CDR1 is MGHDK and CDR2 is SYGVNS. The CDR3 spans 16 residues. The CDR3 region is CASSAGTTGTNEKLFF. For the CDR3, the DNA is TGTGCCAGCAGTGCCGGGACAACCGGGACTAATGAAAAACTGTTTTTT. Looking up the rest from reference TRBV25-1 and TRBJ1-4 gives the full variable domain: EADIYQTPRYLVIGTGKKITLECSQTMGHDKMYWYQQDPGMELHLIHYSYGVNSTEKGDLSSESTVSRIRTEHFPLTLESARPSHTSQYLCASSAGTTGTNEKLFFGSGTQLSVL.

J is TRBJ2-3 and V is TRBV13; 9 bases fit TRBD1. In germline, CDR1 is PRHDT, CDR2 FYEKMQ (reference sequence). V was clipped by 3 bases and J by 1 base; unmatched bases: 5. CDR3 length equals 16 residues. The CDR3 loop reads CASSLIQGARTDTQYF. CDR3 sequence (DNA): TGTGCCAGCAGCTTGATACAGGGGGCACGCACAGATACGCAGTATTTT. The full variable domain, rest sourced from reference TRBV13 and TRBJ2-3, is AAGVIQSPRHLIKEKRETATLKCYPIPRHDTVYWYQQGPGQDPQFLISFYEKMQSDKGSIPDRFSAQQFSDYHSELNMSSLELGDSALYFCASSLIQGARTDTQYFGPGTRLTVL.

This chain joins TRBV11-1 and TRBJ1-2; possibly TRBD1 for D (5 bases). V dropped 3 bases and J dropped 6 bases, with 8 bases sitting between them. The germline CDR1 and CDR2 sequences are SGHAT and FQDESV (reference sequence). This CDR3 has 12 amino acids. The CDR3, as DNA: TGTGCCAGCAGCTTTGGAGGGGATGGCTACACCTTC. This gives the protein CASSFGGDGYTF.

This clone was detected once. The CDR3 here is CASSPGAQGTGYTF. The CDR3 nucleotides read TGTGCCAGCTCACCAGGGGCCCAAGGGACTGGCTACACCTTC. V usage is TRBV18 and J usage is TRBJ1-2; a possible D gene is TRBD1 (5 bases). The germline V gene has CDR1 KGHSH and CDR2 LQKENI. This CDR3 has 14 residues. The V gene lost 2 bases and the J gene lost 7 bases, with 14 bases spanning the gap.

The rearrangement joins TRBV11-2 to TRBJ2-5; D is unclear. Trimming removed 5 bases from V and 4 bases from J, with 14 bases in between. CDR1 and CDR2 (germline): SGHAT, FQNNGV. The CDR3 runs to 14 residues. The CDR3 loop reads CASSPLDSPETQYF. The DNA for the CDR3 is TGTGCCAGCAGCCCGTTAGATTCCCCAGAGACCCAGTACTTC.

V and J are TRBV7-8 and TRBJ2-6; 7 bases fit TRBD1. The CDR3 covers 17 residues. CDR1 and CDR2 from the germline V gene are SGHVS and FQNEAQ. J lost 3 bases, V lost 5 bases, and 10 bases had no gene match. The DNA of the CDR3 is TGTGCCAGCAGCCCACAGACAGGGCGGCTTGGGGCCAACGTCCTGACTTTC. Its protein product is CASSPQTGRLGANVLTF.

The chain has TRBV5-8 and TRBJ1-6; no reliable D call. The CDR3 is 15 residues long. In germline, CDR1 is SGHTS, CDR2 YDEGEE. V lost 2 bases and J lost 7, with 13 bases in between. Written as DNA, the CDR3 is TGTGCCAGCAGCTTTCCTACGGGAAGAAATTCACCCCTCCACTTT. Translation: CASSFPTGRNSPLHF.

V and J are TRBV6-5 and TRBJ1-2, with a possible D match to TRBD1 (5 bases). Germline lookup yields CDR1 MNHEY and CDR2 SVGAGI. Deletions cut 6 bases from V and 1 base from J, with 9 bases between. The CDR3 covers 13 residues. The CDR3 spells CASSRQSNYGYTF. The DNA of the CDR3 is TGTGCCAGCAGCCGACAGAGTAACTATGGCTACACCTTC.

This chain connects TRBV15 to TRBJ2-4; D is uncertain. Germline CDR1 reads LNHNV; CDR2 reads YYDKDF (reference sequence). The CDR3 is 12 amino acids. The germline V and J ends were trimmed by 5 bases and 5 bases, with 7 bases remaining between them. CDR3 coding DNA: TGTGCCACCAGCCGGACCCAAAACATTCAGTACTTC. It specifies CATSRTQNIQYF. Complete variable domain (other parts from reference TRBV15 and TRBJ2-4): DAMVIQNPRYQVTQFGKPVTLSCSQTLNHNVMYWYQQKSSQAPKLLFHYYDKDFNNEADTPDNFQSRRPNTSFCFLDIRSPGLGDTAMYLCATSRTQNIQYFGAGTRLSVL.

J is TRBJ1-4 and V is TRBV5-4; 10 nucleotides align to TRBD1. Germline V gene lookup returns CDR1 SGHNT and CDR2 YYREEE (reference sequence). This CDR3 is 18 amino acids long. The J segment lost 2 bases and the V segment lost 2 bases, leaving 9 bases of the junction unmatched. The CDR3 sequence: CASSLNRDRGTTNEKLFF. In nucleotides, the CDR3 is TGTGCCAGCAGCTTAAATAGGGACAGGGGAACCACTAATGAAAAACTGTTTTTT.

In regard to this clone: The limits of the CDR3 on the DNA are not certain, so only TCRdb's listed CDR3 is given. The V gene is TRBV6-6, the J gene TRBJ2-5; the D call in the table, TRBD1, was not verified against the DNA. Germline V gives CDR1 MNHNY, CDR2 SVGAGI (reference sequence). The CDR3 comprises 14 residues, both ends counted. This chain's CDR3 is CASSTSTGSKTQYF.

The chain joins TRBV28 to TRBJ1-5; D unresolved. The CDR3 is 14 amino acids. Germline V lookup: CDR1 MDHEN, CDR2 SYDVKM. V gave up 7 bases and J gave up 1 base, with 11 bases separating them. Here the CDR3 reads CASIQGGSNQPQHF. CDR3 sequence (DNA): TGTGCCAGCATTCAAGGTGGAAGCAATCAGCCCCAGCATTTT. Using reference TRBV28 and TRBJ1-5 for the parts outside the CDR3, the full variable domain is DVKVTQSSRYLVKRTGEKVFLECVQDMDHENMFWYRQDPGLGLRLIYFSYDVKMKEKGDIPEGYSVSREKKERFSLILESASTNQTSMYLCASIQGGSNQPQHFGDGTRLSIL.

The chain employs TRBV5-1 and TRBJ2-7, with TRBD1 matching over 8 bases. The CDR3 length is 14 residues. Germline V gives CDR1 SGHRS, CDR2 YFSETQ. V was clipped by 4 bases and J by 1 base; unmatched bases: 4. CDR3 in amino acids: CASSPGTGSYEQYF. DNA of the CDR3: TGCGCCAGCAGCCCAGGGACAGGATCCTACGAGCAGTACTTC.

This chain links TRBV25-1 with TRBJ1-4, with a weak D call TRBD1 (6 bases). The CDR3 is made up of 14 amino acids. Germline values: CDR1 MGHDK, CDR2 SYGVNS. V lost 6 bases, J lost 4 bases, and 12 bases lay in between. The DNA of the CDR3 is TGTGCCAGCAGCCTCACAGGGCGTAATGAAAAACTGTTTTTT. Translated: CASSLTGRNEKLFF.

The chain is built from TRBV4-1 and TRBJ1-5; no definite D call. V shed 0 bases and J shed 2 bases, with 8 bases lying between them. This CDR3 has 15 residues. Germline assignment: CDR1 MGHRA and CDR2 YSYEKL. CDR3 loop: CASSQEASRNQPQHF. DNA for the CDR3: TGCGCCAGCAGCCAAGAGGCCAGCCGCAATCAGCCCCAGCATTTT.

This chain connects TRBV11-2 to TRBJ1-1; D is unclear. The germline V gene has CDR1 SGHAT and CDR2 FQNNGV. The V end was cut by 2 bases, the J end by 8 bases, with 12 bases between. This CDR3 is built from 13 residues. CDR3: CASSLPQLGEAFF. CDR3 nucleotide sequence: TGTGCCAGCAGCTTACCCCAACTGGGAGAAGCTTTCTTT.

This clone has more than one count but fewer than ten. The same CDR3 is also encoded by other DNA sequences in this sample. The chain is built from TRBV6-1 and TRBJ2-3; 9 bases align to TRBD1. V shed 9 bases, J shed 3 bases, and the junction held 7 bases outside the gene matches. Looked up from germline, CDR1 is MNHNS and CDR2 is SASEGT. This CDR3 spans 14 amino acids. The CDR3 is CASMDRGRTDTQYF. CDR3 bases: TGTGCCAGTATGGACAGGGGTAGGACAGATACGCAGTATTTT.

The chain combines TRBV30 with TRBJ2-5; 12 positions match TRBD2. Germline-derived CDR1 and CDR2 are GTSNPN and SVGIG (reference sequence). The junction had 7 bases not matched to a gene; V was cut back by 4 bases and J by 4 bases. This CDR3 comprises 15 residues. CDR3 residues: CAWTRMGLAGETQYF. Written as DNA, the CDR3 is TGTGCCTGGACCAGAATGGGACTAGCGGGAGAGACCCAGTACTTC.

The rearrangement links TRBV7-9 to TRBJ2-1, with TRBD1 matching over 8 bases. With V trimmed by 5 bases and J by 5 bases, 8 bases remained unmatched. The CDR3 consists of 15 residues. Per the germline V gene, CDR1 is SEHNR and CDR2 is FQNEAQ (reference sequence). The CDR3 bases are TGTGCCAGCAGCCCAACAGGGGGGCCGAACAATGAGCAGTTCTTC. Its protein is CASSPTGGPNNEQFF.

The V and J genes are TRBV28 and TRBJ2-5; 12 nucleotides line up with TRBD2. The CDR3 is 14 amino acids. Germline CDR1 is MDHEN and CDR2 is SYDVKM. V was pared by 3 bases and J by 5 bases, with 1 base of the junction left unmatched. CDR3 residues: CASSFLAGGETQYF. The CDR3 region has the DNA TGTGCCAGCAGTTTCCTAGCGGGGGGGGAGACCCAGTACTTC.

The genes are TRBV11-3 and TRBJ1-6; TRBD1 is a possible D gene (6 bases). Looked up from germline, CDR1 is SGHNT and CDR2 is YENEEA. The CDR3 spans 14 residues. Trimming pared 3 bases from V and 9 bases from J, leaving 12 bases between. The CDR3 DNA reads TGTGCCAGCAGCTTGGGACACGGAGGTTCACCCCTCCACTTT. Encoded protein: CASSLGHGGSPLHF.

This chain joins TRBV5-1 and TRBJ2-2; no clear D. The CDR3 sequence is 15 residues long. Germline loops: CDR1 SGHRS, CDR2 YFSETQ. With 0 bases removed from V and 7 bases from J, the gap between germline ends came to 13 bases. CDR3 region: CASSLEVGFHGELFF. The CDR3 nucleotides read TGCGCCAGCAGCTTGGAGGTTGGATTCCACGGGGAGCTGTTTTTT.

The rearrangement links TRBV11-3 to TRBJ2-7; no clear D gene. V was pared by 0 bases and J by 5 bases, with 5 bases between. The CDR3 covers 12 residues. CDR1 is SGHNT and CDR2 is YENEEA in the germline V gene. CDR3 region: CASSLDTDEQYF. Here the CDR3 DNA reads TGTGCCAGCAGCTTAGATACTGACGAGCAGTACTTC.

V and J are TRBV11-3 and TRBJ1-2, with D perhaps matching TRBD1 (5 bases). Trimming pared 3 bases from V and 1 base from J, leaving 9 bases between. This CDR3 region has 14 residues. CDR1 is SGHNT and CDR2 is YENEEA in the germline V gene. The CDR3 protein is CASSFQQVNYGYTF. The CDR3 DNA reads as TGTGCCAGCAGCTTTCAACAGGTTAACTATGGCTACACCTTC.

The rearrangement joins TRBV7-9 to TRBJ1-1; unclear D gene. This CDR3 is built from 15 residues. V was trimmed by 4 bases and J by 1 base, leaving 13 bases between them. CDR1 and CDR2 (germline): SEHNR, FQNEAQ (reference sequence). The CDR3 sequence is CASSSGRTANTEAFF. The DNA for the CDR3 is TGTGCCAGCAGCTCGGGAAGGACGGCGAACACTGAAGCTTTCTTT.

The genes are TRBV4-1 and TRBJ2-5; 8 bases map to TRBD1. Per the germline V gene, CDR1 is MGHRA and CDR2 is YSYEKL. V trimming: 1 base; J trimming: 4 bases; junction bases outside the gene matches: 5. The CDR3 totals 15 residues. CDR3 in DNA: TGCGCCAGCAGCCAAGCCCACAGGGGGGTAGAGACCCAGTACTTC. Amino acid sequence: CASSQAHRGVETQYF.

This clone is a singleton in its sample. This chain uses TRBV18 with TRBJ2-5; D perhaps matches TRBD2 (6 bases). Germline V gene data show CDR1 as KGHSH and CDR2 as LQKENI. The ends were cut back, 1 base at V and 5 bases at J, with 11 bases in the middle. This CDR3 has 14 amino acids. The CDR3 reads CASSPQGGIETQYF. The CDR3 nucleotides read TGTGCCAGCTCACCACAGGGAGGAATTGAGACCCAGTACTTC. Full variable domain (remainder filled in from reference TRBV18 and TRBJ2-5): NAGVMQNPRHLVRRRGQEARLRCSPMKGHSHVYWYRQLPEEGLKFMVYLQKENIIDESGMPKERFSAEFPKEGPSILRIQQVVRGDSAAYFCASSPQGGIETQYFGPGTRLLVL.

J is TRBJ2-7 and V is TRBV18, with D hard to call. Trimming stripped 6 bases from V and 0 bases from J, with 15 bases between. The CDR3 runs to 15 residues. Germline lookup yields CDR1 KGHSH and CDR2 LQKENI. The CDR3 reads CASSVYLDSSYEQYF. CDR3 nucleotide sequence: TGTGCCAGCTCCGTCTATTTAGATAGCTCCTACGAGCAGTACTTC.

This clone appeared once. The chain has TRBV2 and TRBJ1-2, with a possible D match to TRBD1 (6 bases). CDR3 length: 14 amino acids. CDR1 is SNHLY, CDR2 FYNNEI, per germline. V dropped 5 bases and J dropped 6 bases, with 16 bases sitting between them. CDR3 DNA sequence: TGTGCCAGCAGTATAATGATGGGGGCGAATGGCTACACCTTC. It yields the protein CASSIMMGANGYTF.